This T cell receptor (beta chain) was identified in a study of T cell responses to AZD1222 COVID-19 vaccine. Assay used: immunoSEQ multiplex PCR; TCRdb lists only in-frame clones, some missing. Of approximately 200,000 clones listed, around 93% are singletons. This clone was detected once. The V gene lost 3 bases and the J gene lost 2 bases, with 11 bases spanning the gap. This CDR3 contains 15 residues. Germline V CDR1 and CDR2: LGHNA, YSLEER. This specimen consisted of peripheral blood, obtained on day 0 of AZD1222 vaccination. The sequence derives from an adult in good health. This chain connects TRBV4-3 to TRBJ1-5; no definite D call. In DNA form, the CDR3 reads TGCGCCAGCAGCCAGGAGATCGGGGGCAATCAGCCCCAGCATTTT. Residues: CASSQEIGGNQPQHF.